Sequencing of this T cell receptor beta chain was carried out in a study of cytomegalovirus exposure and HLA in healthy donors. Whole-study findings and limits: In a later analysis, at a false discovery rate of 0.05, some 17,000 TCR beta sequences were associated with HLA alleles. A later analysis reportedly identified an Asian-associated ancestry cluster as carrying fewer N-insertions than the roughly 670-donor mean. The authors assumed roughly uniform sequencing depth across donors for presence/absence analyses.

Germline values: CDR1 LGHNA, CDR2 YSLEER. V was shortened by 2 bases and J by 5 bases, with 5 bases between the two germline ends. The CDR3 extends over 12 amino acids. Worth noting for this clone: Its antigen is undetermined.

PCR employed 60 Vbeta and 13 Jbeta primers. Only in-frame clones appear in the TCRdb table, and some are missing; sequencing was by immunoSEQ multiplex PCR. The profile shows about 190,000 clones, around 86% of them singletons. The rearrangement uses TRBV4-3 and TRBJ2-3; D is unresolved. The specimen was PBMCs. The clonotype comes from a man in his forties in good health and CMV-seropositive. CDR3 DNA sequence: TGCGCCAGCAGCCAAACACAAGATACGCAGTATTTT. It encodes CASSQTQDTQYF.